This T cell receptor beta chain originates from a study of T cell responses to AZD1222 COVID-19 vaccine. Findings and limits, study-wide: Researchers report vaccine-associated CD4 TCRs spanning spike, with dominance at 160-218 and 743-854. Donors were mostly white British, more females; clonal diversity possibly underestimated.

Profiled with immunoSEQ multiplex PCR; TCRdb holds only in-frame clones, not every one. The table shows 100,000 to 150,000 clones, with approximately 91% occurring only once. Of note for this clone: The antigen is unknown. An end of the junction does not agree with germline; a read error may underlie this.

Per germline, CDR1 SGHRS and CDR2 YFSETQ. The CDR3 covers 14 residues. The chain combines TRBV5-1 with TRBJ1-1, with 10 positions matching TRBD1. The material was peripheral blood, obtained on day 0 of AZD1222 vaccination. The source is an adult in good health. For the CDR3, the DNA is TGCGCCAGCAGCTCGGGACAGGGGAACCCTGAAGCTTTCTTT. Residues: CASSSGQGNPEAFF.